This TCR beta chain was retrieved from a study of graft-versus-host responses after intestinal transplantation. In the study overall: Transplant types were multivisceral, liver-intestinal, or isolated intestinal.

The CDR3 consists of 19 residues. The ends lost 4 bases at V and 10 bases at J; junction bases unmatched: 20. Looked up from germline, CDR1 is MNHEY and CDR2 is SMNVEV (reference sequence). Overall study findings and caveats: Patients who carried graft-donor T cell macrochimerism also had high graft-versus-host to host-versus-graft clonal ratios in their allografts. Ileal or blood samples showed some GvH clones first, and such clones were also found in recipient marrow. The study associated peak circulating GvH clone levels with early post-transplant HvG declines.

On this clone itself: The target antigen is unknown.

Profiled with immunoSEQ multiplex PCR; TCRdb holds only in-frame clones, not every one. The data hold about 35,000 clones, with 90% to 95% observed a single time. The source of this sequence is a human patient who received an intestinal transplant, so some T cells may come from the graft donor. The sample in question was PBMCs, obtained 16 days after intestinal transplant. V is TRBV27 and J is TRBJ1-6; 9 positions match TRBD1. The DNA for the CDR3 is TGTGCCAGCAGTTATTCTTACGGGACAGGGCTTTCGAGGCGGTCACCCCTCCACTTT. Its translation: CASSYSYGTGLSRRSPLHF.